A selection of T cell receptor beta chains follows, all from one sample in a study of blood T cell repertoires in COVID-19. Only in-frame clones appear in the TCRdb table, and some are missing; sequencing was by immunoSEQ multiplex PCR. Here the sample spans hundreds of thousands of clones, almost 90% being singletons. Sequencing used PBMCs or T cells enriched from blood (not recorded which). These receptor sequences come from a young woman with acute COVID-19. The CDR3 runs from the conserved cysteine through the conserved F or W. D genes are given only for firm matches. Size tells how often a clone was seen (once, few, many) or the class of an expanded clone, and some rows leave it out.

V	D	J	size	CDR3	DNA
TRBV12-2	-	TRBJ1-5	-	CASRLAPGGEQPQHF	TGTGCAAGTCGCTTAGCCCCAGGGGGTGAACAGCCCCAGCATTTT
TRBV5-1	TRBD2	TRBJ2-7	-	CASSPSARGYEQYF	TGCGCCAGCAGCCCTAGCGCGCGGGGGTACGAGCAGTACTTC
TRBV3-1/TRBV3-2	TRBD2	TRBJ2-2	-	CASYLTSGTRSGELFF	TGTGCCAGCTACCTAACTAGCGGGACTCGGTCCGGGGAGCTGTTTTTT
TRBV5-5	TRBD2	TRBJ2-1	-	CASRELAGSYNEQFF	TGTGCCAGCAGGGAACTAGCGGGAAGCTACAATGAGCAGTTCTTC
TRBV10-3	-	TRBJ2-7	-	CAEERGGSSSYEQYF	TGTGCCGAAGAAAGGGGGGGCTCAAGCTCCTACGAGCAGTACTTC
TRBV7-8	TRBD1	TRBJ1-4	-	CASSQYRGRNEKLFF	TGTGCCAGCAGCCAATACAGGGGCCGTAATGAAAAACTGTTTTTT
TRBV2	TRBD1	TRBJ2-7	-	CASSEQGESYEQYF	TGTGCCAGCAGTGAACAGGGGGAATCCTACGAGCAGTACTTC
TRBV6-2/TRBV6-3	TRBD1	TRBJ1-2	-	CASSYSMAPGQGASYGYTF	TGTGCCAGCAGTTACTCGATGGCCCCGGGACAGGGGGCGAGCTATGGCTACACCTTC
TRBV12-3/TRBV12-4	-	TRBJ2-7	-	CASSFQYEQYF	TGTGCCAGCAGTTTTCAGTACGAGCAGTACTTC
TRBV4-1	-	TRBJ2-7	-	CASSHPATGNYEQYF	TGCGCCAGCAGCCACCCCGCCACAGGTAACTACGAGCAGTACTTC
TRBV5-1	-	TRBJ2-1	-	CASSGSGGPSYNEQFF	TGCGCCAGCAGCGGGTCCGGGGGGCCGTCGTACAATGAGCAGTTCTTC
TRBV7-9	-	TRBJ1-1	-	CASSSRGLPEAFF	TGTGCCAGCAGCAGCAGGGGTCTGCCTGAAGCTTTCTTT
TRBV19	-	TRBJ2-4	-	CASSSQPGTKNIQYF	TGTGCCAGTAGTTCGCAACCCGGGACAAAAAACATTCAGTACTTC
TRBV27	TRBD2	TRBJ2-7	-	CASRGEGDFFHEQYF	TGTGCCAGCAGGGGGGAGGGTGACTTCTTCCACGAGCAGTACTTC
TRBV27	-	TRBJ1-5	few	CASSPRGGQPQHF	TGTGCCAGCAGTCCGAGGGGGGGCCAGCCCCAGCATTTT
TRBV19	TRBD1	TRBJ1-5	-	CASQGQGGSNQPQHF	TGTGCCAGTCAAGGACAGGGGGGTAGCAATCAGCCCCAGCATTTT
TRBV11-2	-	TRBJ1-4	-	CASSLEIDSAYNEKLFF	TGTGCCAGCAGCTTAGAAATTGACAGTGCTTATAATGAAAAACTGTTTTTT
TRBV6-5	-	TRBJ2-7	few	CASSYDRILREQYF	TGTGCCAGCAGTTACGACAGGATCCTACGCGAGCAGTACTTC
TRBV7-6	-	TRBJ1-1	-	CASIEGGQGNAEAFF	TGTGCCAGCATTGAGGGGGGGCAGGGGAACGCTGAAGCTTTCTTT
TRBV15	TRBD1	TRBJ1-5	-	CATSRSVDRGFNQPQHF	TGTGCCACCAGCAGAAGCGTGGACAGGGGATTCAATCAGCCCCAGCATTTT
TRBV19	TRBD1	TRBJ1-2	-	CASSIGDRGYYGYTF	TGTGCCAGTAGTATAGGGGACAGGGGATACTATGGCTACACCTTC
TRBV19	TRBD1	TRBJ2-7	-	CASSISGQGAWEQYF	TGTGCCAGTAGTATTTCGGGACAGGGGGCGTGGGAGCAGTACTTC
TRBV7-2	-	TRBJ2-1	-	CASSLTRSSYNEQFF	TGTGCCAGCAGCTTAACTCGGAGCTCCTACAATGAGCAGTTCTTC
TRBV5-1	-	TRBJ2-7	-	CASSKFQGTYEQYF	TGCGCCAGCAGCAAATTCCAGGGGACCTACGAGCAGTACTTC